A selection of T cell receptor beta chains follows, all from one sample in a study of blood T cell repertoires in COVID-19. The method was immunoSEQ multiplex PCR; TCRdb's version includes in-frame clones alone and lacks a portion of them. Of approximately 250,000 clones listed, nearly 95% are singletons. Sequenced input: peripheral blood. The receptors originated from a man aged 25-45 years with COVID-19, enrolled during active disease. The CDR3 runs from the conserved cysteine through the conserved F or W. A D gene is named only where the DNA matches it firmly. The size entry is marked missing in some rows and otherwise reads once, few, many or a size class.

V: TRBV2
J: TRBJ2-7
D: NA
size: NA
CDR3: CASCVFGGAGEQYF
DNA: TGTGCCAGCTGTGTTTTTGGAGGGGCGGGAGAGCAGTACTTC

V: TRBV11-2
J: TRBJ1-4
D: TRBD1
size: NA
CDR3: CASSSIQGKGEKLFF
DNA: TGTGCCAGCAGCTCCATACAGGGGAAAGGGGAAAAACTGTTTTTT

V: TRBV14
J: TRBJ1-2
D: TRBD1
size: NA
CDR3: CASSQASGTGGIGYTF
DNA: TGTGCCAGCAGCCAAGCTTCCGGGACAGGGGGCATTGGCTACACCTTC

V: TRBV5-1
J: TRBJ2-1
D: TRBD2
size: NA
CDR3: CASSLGEGGRYNEQFF
DNA: TGCGCCAGCAGCTTGGGAGAGGGAGGGAGATACAATGAGCAGTTCTTC

V: TRBV3-1/TRBV3-2
J: TRBJ2-5
D: TRBD2
size: once
CDR3: CASSSRLAGARETQYF
DNA: TGTGCCAGCAGCTCTCGACTAGCGGGGGCGAGGGAGACCCAGTACTTC

V: TRBV6-2/TRBV6-3
J: TRBJ2-3
D: NA
size: NA
CDR3: CASSSKRGITDTQYF
DNA: TGTGCCAGCAGTTCCAAGAGGGGGATCACAGATACGCAGTATTTT

V: TRBV27
J: TRBJ1-6
D: NA
size: NA
CDR3: CASKSWPVDNSPLHF
DNA: TGTGCCAGCAAATCGTGGCCCGTTGATAATTCACCCCTCCACTTT

V: TRBV6-2/TRBV6-3
J: TRBJ2-5
D: TRBD2
size: NA
CDR3: CASSYAPRATSGEETQYF
DNA: TGTGCCAGCAGTTACGCTCCCCGGGCGACTAGCGGGGAAGAGACCCAGTACTTC

V: TRBV9
J: TRBJ1-2
D: TRBD1
size: NA
CDR3: CASSTSNRGTGGYTF
DNA: TGTGCCAGCAGCACCTCAAACAGGGGAACGGGTGGCTACACCTTC

V: TRBV5-1
J: TRBJ1-2
D: NA
size: NA
CDR3: CASSPQAYGYTF
DNA: TGCGCCAGCAGCCCACAGGCCTATGGCTACACCTTC

V: TRBV21-1
J: TRBJ1-1
D: NA
size: NA
CDR3: CASSKEYRVNTEAFF
DNA: TGTGCCAGCAGCAAAGAGTACAGGGTGAACACTGAAGCTTTCTTT

V: TRBV28
J: TRBJ2-4
D: TRBD1
size: NA
CDR3: CASSSPGGLAKNIQYF
DNA: TGTGCCAGCAGTTCGCCAGGGGGCCTAGCCAAAAACATTCAGTACTTC

V: TRBV3-1/TRBV3-2
J: TRBJ2-5
D: TRBD1
size: NA
CDR3: CASSQGDRVGQETQYF
DNA: TGTGCCAGCAGCCAAGGGGACAGGGTGGGCCAAGAGACCCAGTACTTC

V: TRBV6-5
J: TRBJ1-6
D: NA
size: NA
CDR3: CASFVSYNSPLHF
DNA: TGTGCCAGTTTCGTGTCCTATAATTCACCCCTCCACTTT